Included here is one TCR beta chain sequence, with context. This entry belongs to a study of shared clonotypes between healthy human individuals. Trimming stripped 2 bases from V and 4 bases from J, with 9 bases between. The CDR3 covers 14 residues. The germline V gene has CDR1 SGHAT and CDR2 FQNNGV. The donors were all Caucasian adults (living in Nashville, Tennessee). Genomic DNA of every subset was divided equally among multiple immunoSEQ plates. Profiling relied on immunoSEQ multiplex PCR, and the TCRdb table lists in-frame clones only, not all of them. Of nearly 1 million clones in the sample, approximately 80% were seen once.

This receptor was taken from a man between 18 and 29 years old in good health. The sample was memory CD4+ T cells sorted from blood. The subset here: CD45RA-negative fraction. The chain employs TRBV11-2 and TRBJ2-1; D unclear. CDR3 nucleotides: TGTGCCAGCAGCTTATACGGCTCGTACAATGAGCAGTTCTTC. Translated, it gives CASSLYGSYNEQFF.